These 2 T cell receptor beta chains were sequenced from one sample in a study of T cell responses to AZD1222 COVID-19 vaccine. Sequencing used immunoSEQ multiplex PCR; TCRdb keeps in-frame clones, though not all of them. The sample yields 120,000 or so clones, about nine tenths seen once. Specimen: peripheral blood, collected 28 days after the second AZD1222 dose. Receptor source: an adult who received the AZD1222 COVID-19 vaccine.

This sequence joins TRBV28 and TRBJ2-3; D may be TRBD1 or TRBD2 (5 bases each). The germline CDR1 and CDR2 sequences are MDHEN and SYDVKM. This CDR3 contains 13 residues. V lost 7 bases, J lost 2 bases, and 10 bases lay in between. CDR3 DNA sequence: TGTGCCAGCACCGAGGGGCCCACAGATACGCAGTATTTT. Its translation is CASTEGPTDTQYF.

The rearrangement uses TRBV2 and TRBJ1-2; tentative D call: TRBD1 (5 bases). The CDR3 runs 16 residues. Germline-derived CDR1 and CDR2 are SNHLY and FYNNEI. The V and J ends lost 0 bases and 3 bases respectively, with 14 bases between them. CDR3: CASSEARAGYDYGYTF. In nucleotides, the CDR3 is TGTGCCAGCAGTGAAGCGCGGGCAGGGTATGACTATGGCTACACCTTC.